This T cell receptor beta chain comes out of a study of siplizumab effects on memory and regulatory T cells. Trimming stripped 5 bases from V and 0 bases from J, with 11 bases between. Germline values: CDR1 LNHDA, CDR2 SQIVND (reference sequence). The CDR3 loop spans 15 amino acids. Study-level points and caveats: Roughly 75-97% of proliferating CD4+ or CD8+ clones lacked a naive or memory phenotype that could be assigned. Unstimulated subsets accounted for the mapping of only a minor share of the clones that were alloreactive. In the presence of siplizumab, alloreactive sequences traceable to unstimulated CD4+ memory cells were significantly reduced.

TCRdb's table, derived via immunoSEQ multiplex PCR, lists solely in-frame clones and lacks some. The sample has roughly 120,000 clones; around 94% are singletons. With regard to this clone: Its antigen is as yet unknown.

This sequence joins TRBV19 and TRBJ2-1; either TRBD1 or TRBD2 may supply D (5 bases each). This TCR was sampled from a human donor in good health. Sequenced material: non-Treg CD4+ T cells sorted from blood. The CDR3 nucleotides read TGTGCCAGTAGTCCCCAGAGGGGCTCCTACAATGAGCAGTTCTTC. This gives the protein CASSPQRGSYNEQFF.